This TCR beta chain was identified during a study of cytomegalovirus exposure and HLA in healthy donors. Study-wide results and caveats: TCR association rates varied by HLA locus in a later analysis, with DRB1 highest and HLA-C lowest.

About this clone: The antigen remains undetermined.

This CDR3 region has 10 residues. CDR1 DFQATT and CDR2 SNEGSKA come from the germline V gene (reference sequence). The PCR ran on 60 Vbeta and 13 Jbeta primers. TCRdb's table, derived via immunoSEQ multiplex PCR, lists solely in-frame clones and lacks some. The table has about 160,000 clones, 60% to 80% seen once. The sequence was obtained from a male donor in good health and CMV-seronegative. The sample taken for sequencing was PBMCs. The chain uses TRBV20-1 and TRBJ2-5; no firm D call. The end of the DNA aligns better with TRBJ2-7, so the J call may be wrong. DNA for the CDR3: TGCAGTGCTAGCTCCTACGAGCAGTACTTC. Translating gives CSASSYEQYF.